This is a list of T cell receptor beta chains from one sample in a study of T cells in Graves' hyperthyroidism and ophthalmopathy. TCRdb reprocessed the multiplex PCR reads via MiXCR and lists one record per CDR3 protein. The sample shows a few hundred thousand distinct CDR3 sequences, 46% of them seen only once. Specimen: peripheral blood or thyroid tissue (not recorded which). The source of these receptors is an adult woman with Graves' disease, either hyperthyroidism or ophthalmopathy (not recorded which). The CDR3 runs from the conserved cysteine through the conserved F or W. D genes are given only for firm matches.

>TRBV6-5|TRBJ2-5|-|11
CASYYRETQYF
>TRBV29-1|TRBJ1-1|-|12
CSVAWGNTEAFF
>TRBV10-3|TRBJ1-2|TRBD1|16
CALADRDRGVFNGYTF
>TRBV12-3/TRBV12-4|TRBJ2-7|-|15
CASSLQTGFSYEQYF
>TRBV20-1|TRBJ2-1|-|14
CSVAPSSRGNEQFF
>TRBV2|TRBJ1-1|-|15
CASRLTGIRGTEAFF
>TRBV10-3|TRBJ2-6|-|13
CAISEPGANVLTF
>TRBV2|TRBJ2-6|TRBD2|18
CASSHRLAGGAGANVLTF
>TRBV12-3/TRBV12-4|TRBJ1-6|TRBD1|13
CAQTGAGNSPLHF
>TRBV7-2|TRBJ1-5|-|13
CASSLVAPQPQHF
>TRBV11-2|TRBJ2-7|TRBD1|12
CARGQGRYEQYF
>TRBV2|TRBJ1-2|-|13
CAREDTSNYGYTF
>TRBV7-2|TRBJ2-5|TRBD2|15
CASSSLAGGEKTQYF
>TRBV4-3|TRBJ1-4|-|16
CASSQDVPGGGQKLFF
>TRBV20-1|TRBJ1-6|-|15
CSAGQAISYNSPLHF
>TRBV4-2|TRBJ2-1|-|13
CASSQDPYNEQFF
>TRBV19|TRBJ1-1|-|14
CASTSGYMNTEAFF
>TRBV20-1|TRBJ2-2|-|13
CSARDMRAGELFF
>TRBV29-1|TRBJ1-2|-|15
CSVEDLGGLKGGYTF
>TRBV7-2|TRBJ2-7|TRBD1|15
CASSLARDRGHEQYF
>TRBV29-1|TRBJ1-5|-|14
CSVLETGQNQPQHF
>TRBV19|TRBJ1-5|-|13
CASSVQGNQPQHF
>TRBV24-1|TRBJ2-2|-|10
CATSDGELFF
>TRBV5-1|TRBJ1-1|-|15
CTSSFSPGENTEAFF
>TRBV10-3|TRBJ1-5|TRBD1|14
CAISGQGALQPQHF
>TRBV7-2|TRBJ1-2|-|16
CASSSAWEAGRYGYTF
>TRBV12-3/TRBV12-4|TRBJ1-4|-|14
CASSPPGRLEKLFF
>TRBV7-2|TRBJ1-1|-|14
CASSQDGELPEAFF
>TRBV15|TRBJ1-5|-|13
CATSSEPNQPQHF
>TRBV29-1|TRBJ2-2|TRBD2|13
CSDLAGNTGELFF
>TRBV6-5|TRBJ1-6|-|15
CASSYSNDRNSPLHF